The next 18 T cell receptor beta chains were all read from a single sample in a study of shared clonotypes between healthy human individuals (dated by TCRdb to 2020 to 2021). Libraries came from the immunoSEQ multiplex PCR assay. Sourced from immuneACCESS, this table was stored by TCRdb with only in-frame sequences that have V and J called. A share of the clones is absent; for the studies checked, an unresolved V gene accounts for under half, and the remainder has no known explanation. The sample yields about 1.5 million clones; nearly 99% were counted once. The biggest ten clones account for roughly 0.42% of the sample. Sample: naive CD4+ T cells sorted from blood. The sample's cell subset or site label is to be understood as: CD45RA+ positively selected. These TCRs come from a man aged 25-45 years in good health.

As for this clone: The sample holds other DNA sequences that translate to the same CDR3. The V gene is TRBV5-1, the J gene TRBJ2-7; D uncertain. The CDR3 spans 12 residues. The germline V gene has CDR1 SGHRS and CDR2 YFSETQ. With 0 bases removed from V and 2 bases from J, the gap between germline ends came to 3 bases. The CDR3: CASSLGAYEQYF. The CDR3 DNA is TGCGCCAGCAGCTTGGGGGCCTACGAGCAGTACTTC.

The rearrangement links TRBV11-2 to TRBJ2-7; TRBD2 matches 10 bases. The CDR3 covers 15 residues. Germline V gene lookup returns CDR1 SGHAT and CDR2 FQNNGV. J was trimmed by 3 bases and V by 6 bases; bases with no gene match: 8. The chain's CDR3 is CASRPTSGTLYEQYF. Here the CDR3 DNA reads TGTGCCAGCAGGCCAACTAGCGGGACTCTCTACGAGCAGTACTTC. Looking up the rest from reference TRBV11-2 and TRBJ2-7 gives the full variable domain: EAGVAQSPRYKIIEKRQSVAFWCNPISGHATLYWYQQILGQGPKLLIQFQNNGVVDDSQLPKDRFSAERLKGVDSTLKIQPAKLEDSAVYLCASRPTSGTLYEQYFGPGTRLTVT.

The genes are TRBV9 and TRBJ2-7, with TRBD2 matching over 11 bases. The length of the CDR3 is 17 residues. J was trimmed by 4 bases and V by 5 bases; bases with no gene match: 14. CDR1 SGDLS and CDR2 YYNGEE come from the germline V gene. DNA for the CDR3: TGTGCCAGCAGTTCATCCGGGGGACTAGCGGCCCTTTACGAGCAGTACTTC. Its translation: CASSSSGGLAALYEQYF. Drawing the rest from reference TRBV9 and TRBJ2-7, the complete variable domain is DSGVTQTPKHLITATGQRVTLRCSPRSGDLSVYWYQQSLDQGLQFLIQYYNGEERAKGNILERFSAQQFPDLHSELNLSSLELGDSALYFCASSSSGGLAALYEQYFGPGTRLTVT.

This clone has a handful of counts. The chain recombines TRBV6-1 with TRBJ1-2; 9 bases are a match to TRBD1. The CDR3 is 14 residues long. V was pared by 6 bases and J by 2 bases, with 4 bases of the junction left unmatched. The germline gives CDR1 MNHNS, CDR2 SASEGT. This CDR3 reads CASRGDRANYGYTF. The DNA for the CDR3 is TGTGCCAGCAGAGGGGACAGGGCAAACTATGGCTACACCTTC.

This clone was counted once. This chain uses TRBV9 with TRBJ2-3, with a possible D match to TRBD1 (6 bases). The CDR3 is 15 amino acids. Germline V lookup: CDR1 SGDLS, CDR2 YYNGEE. Trimming left V 3 bases short and J 1 base short, with 12 bases between. Written as DNA, the CDR3 is TGTGCCAGCAGCGCTCTGGGGGCCGGCACAGATACGCAGTATTTT. It is translated as CASSALGAGTDTQYF.

The CDR3 DNA sequence: TGTGCCAGCAGCGTAGCTAGGACAGGGCTCAATGAGCAGTTCTTC. The encoded protein is CASSVARTGLNEQFF. V gene TRBV9 combines with J gene TRBJ2-1; TRBD1 agrees at 8 bases. The CDR3 runs to 15 residues. After removal of 0 bases from V and 6 bases from J, the junction contained 5 bases not matched to a gene. Germline-derived CDR1 and CDR2 are SGDLS and YYNGEE.

The chain recombines TRBV6-5 with TRBJ2-1, with 12 positions matching TRBD2. J gave up 8 bases and V 2 bases, and 7 bases lay outside the gene matches. The CDR3 is 16 amino acids. The germline V gene has CDR1 MNHEY and CDR2 SVGAGI. The CDR3 nucleotides read TGTGCCAGCAGTTACCTAGCGGGAGGGCCTCGATATGAGCAGTTCTTC. Protein: CASSYLAGGPRYEQFF.

The count of this clone is one. The chain employs TRBV4-3 and TRBJ2-5, with D possibly TRBD2 on 6 matching bases. CDR3 length equals 15 residues. V lost 1 base and J lost 1, with 10 bases in between. Germline assignment: CDR1 LGHNA and CDR2 YSLEER. The CDR3 coding sequence is TGCGCCAGCAGCCAAGGCCGCGGGGTCCAAGAGACCCAGTACTTC. It is translated as CASSQGRGVQETQYF.

The chain combines TRBV5-1 with TRBJ2-3, with 9 bases matching TRBD2. Germline V gene sequence: CDR1 SGHRS, CDR2 YFSETQ. The CDR3 has 20 residues. V lost 0 bases, J lost 6 bases, and 20 bases stayed unmatched. The CDR3 DNA sequence: TGCGCCAGCAGCTTGGACGGGATGGTAGCGGGAGTCGGGGGGTCGGATACGCAGTATTTT. Translated, it gives CASSLDGMVAGVGGSDTQYF.

The V and J genes are TRBV19 and TRBJ2-3; TRBD2 agrees at 11 bases. This CDR3 region has 16 residues. In germline, CDR1 is LNHDA, CDR2 SQIVND (reference sequence). With 8 bases clipped from V and 8 bases from J, the junction kept 15 bases outside the gene matches. This CDR3 is CASRGVAGGPRGTQYF. The CDR3 nucleotides are TGTGCCAGTCGGGGCGTAGCGGGAGGGCCTCGTGGTACGCAGTATTTT.

This chain links TRBV29-1 with TRBJ2-7; maybe TRBD2 (6 bases). CDR3 length: 14 residues. V lost 2 bases to trimming and J lost 0 bases, with 11 bases between them. Germline CDR1 SQVTM, CDR2 ANQGSEA. CDR3 in DNA: TGCAGCGTTGAACGTCTAGCGACCTCCTACGAGCAGTACTTC. It specifies CSVERLATSYEQYF.

The genes are TRBV18 and TRBJ2-7; 8 positions agree with TRBD2. CDR1 is KGHSH, CDR2 LQKENI, per germline. Trimming at V came to 5 bases and at J to 4 bases, leaving 10 bases not matched to a gene. This CDR3 is 15 amino acids long. The CDR3 nucleotides are TGTGCCAGCTCAACTACCGGGACTAGATCATACGAGCAGTACTTC. It codes for CASSTTGTRSYEQYF. The whole variable domain, filled in from reference TRBV18 and TRBJ2-7, reads NAGVMQNPRHLVRRRGQEARLRCSPMKGHSHVYWYRQLPEEGLKFMVYLQKENIIDESGMPKERFSAEFPKEGPSILRIQQVVRGDSAAYFCASSTTGTRSYEQYFGPGTRLTVT.

This chain uses TRBV2 with TRBJ1-1; unclear D gene. The germline CDR1 and CDR2 sequences are SNHLY and FYNNEI. The CDR3 sequence is 14 residues long. Trimming removed 6 bases at V and 0 bases at J, with 11 bases between. In DNA, the CDR3 is TGTGCCAGCAGACCCGGGCTGATGAACACTGAAGCTTTCTTT. Translating it yields CASRPGLMNTEAFF.

The chain couples TRBV11-3 to TRBJ2-5; TRBD2 aligns across 11 bases. J was trimmed by 2 bases and V by 6 bases; bases with no gene match: 5. The V gene's germline CDR1 is SGHNT and CDR2 YENEEA. This CDR3 comprises 15 residues. The CDR3 nucleotides are TGTGCCAGCAGTATGGGACTAGCGGAACAAGAGACCCAGTACTTC. Translating gives CASSMGLAEQETQYF.

CDR3 protein: CASRVAGNYLDTQYF. In nucleotides, the CDR3 is TGTGCCAGCAGGGTAGCGGGAAATTATTTAGATACGCAGTATTTT. This rearrangement joins TRBV5-5 to TRBJ2-3, with TRBD2 matching 8 bases. Germline CDR1 reads SGHKS; CDR2 reads YYEKEE (reference sequence). The trim removed 5 bases at V and 5 bases at J, leaving 10 bases unmatched. This CDR3 is built from 15 residues. The full variable domain, with the rest looked up from reference TRBV5-5 and TRBJ2-3, is DAGVTQSPTHLIKTRGQQVTLRCSPISGHKSVSWYQQVLGQGPQFIFQYYEKEERGRGNFPDRFSARQFPNYSSELNVNALLLGDSALYLCASRVAGNYLDTQYFGPGTRLTVL.

This clone came up once. Other DNA sequences in the same sample also yield this CDR3. J is TRBJ2-1 and V is TRBV5-4; no clear D. V was cut by 0 bases and J by 3 bases, with 1 base left in between. The CDR3 extends over 12 amino acids. Germline CDR1 SGHNT, CDR2 YYREEE (reference sequence). For the CDR3, the DNA is TGTGCCAGCAGCTTGGACTACAATGAGCAGTTCTTC. Amino acids: CASSLDYNEQFF.

This sequence joins TRBV14 and TRBJ2-7, with D perhaps matching TRBD1 (6 bases). Looked up from germline, CDR1 is SGHDN and CDR2 is FVKESK. Trimming cost V 2 bases and J 2 bases, with 13 bases left between them. This CDR3 spans 15 amino acids. CDR3 nucleotides: TGTGCCAGCAGCCAACGCCTGGGACAAACCTACGAGCAGTACTTC. It yields the protein CASSQRLGQTYEQYF.

The genes are TRBV28 and TRBJ1-1; D not certain. Germline assignment: CDR1 MDHEN and CDR2 SYDVKM. The V end was cut by 2 bases, the J end by 4 bases, with 8 bases between. CDR3 length equals 13 residues. The CDR3 region is CASSLKRSTEAFF. The CDR3, as DNA: TGTGCCAGCAGTTTAAAGAGGTCCACTGAAGCTTTCTTT.